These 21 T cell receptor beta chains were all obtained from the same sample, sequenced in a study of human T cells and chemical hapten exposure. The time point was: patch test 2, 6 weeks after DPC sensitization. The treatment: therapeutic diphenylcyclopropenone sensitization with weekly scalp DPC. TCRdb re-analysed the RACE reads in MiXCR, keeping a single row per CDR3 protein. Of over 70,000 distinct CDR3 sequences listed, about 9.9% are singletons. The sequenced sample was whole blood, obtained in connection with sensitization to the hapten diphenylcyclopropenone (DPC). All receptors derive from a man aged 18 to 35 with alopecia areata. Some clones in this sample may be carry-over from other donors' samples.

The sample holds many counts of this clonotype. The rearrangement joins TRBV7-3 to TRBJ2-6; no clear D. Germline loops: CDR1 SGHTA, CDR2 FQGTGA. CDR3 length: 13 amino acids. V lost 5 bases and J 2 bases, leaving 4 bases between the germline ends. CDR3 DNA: TGTGCCAGCAGCCCGGCTGGGGCCAACGTCCTGACTTTC. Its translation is CASSPAGANVLTF.

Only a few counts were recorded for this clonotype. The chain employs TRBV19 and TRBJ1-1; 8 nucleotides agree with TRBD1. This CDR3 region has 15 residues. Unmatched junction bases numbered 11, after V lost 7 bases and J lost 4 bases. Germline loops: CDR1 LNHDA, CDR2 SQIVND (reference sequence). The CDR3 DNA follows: TGTGCCAGTATCTCCTGGACAGGGAGGAGCACTGAAGCTTTCTTT. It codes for CASISWTGRSTEAFF.

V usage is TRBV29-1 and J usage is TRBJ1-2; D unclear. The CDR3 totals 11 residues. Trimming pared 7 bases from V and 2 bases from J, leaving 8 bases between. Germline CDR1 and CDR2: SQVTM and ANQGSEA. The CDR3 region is CSGGENYGYTF. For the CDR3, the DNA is TGCAGCGGAGGAGAGAACTATGGCTACACCTTC.

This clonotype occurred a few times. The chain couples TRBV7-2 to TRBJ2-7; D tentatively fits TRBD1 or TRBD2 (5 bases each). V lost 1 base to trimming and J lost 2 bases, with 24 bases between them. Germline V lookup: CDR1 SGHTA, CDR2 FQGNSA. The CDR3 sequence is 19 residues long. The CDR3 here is CASSLEVGALEGIPYEQYF. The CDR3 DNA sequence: TGTGCCAGCAGCTTAGAAGTCGGGGCCCTAGAGGGAATCCCCTACGAGCAGTACTTC.

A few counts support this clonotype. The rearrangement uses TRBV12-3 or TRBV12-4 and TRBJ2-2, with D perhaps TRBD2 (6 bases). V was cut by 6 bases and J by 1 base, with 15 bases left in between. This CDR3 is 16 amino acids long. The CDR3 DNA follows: TGTGCCAGCAGCCTTGGGGACTCCCTGAACACCGGGGAGCTGTTTTTT. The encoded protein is CASSLGDSLNTGELFF.

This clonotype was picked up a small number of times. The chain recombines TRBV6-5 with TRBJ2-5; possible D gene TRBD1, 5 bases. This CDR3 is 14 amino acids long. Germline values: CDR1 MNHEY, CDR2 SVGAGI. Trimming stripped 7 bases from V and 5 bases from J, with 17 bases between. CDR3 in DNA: TGTGCCAGCAAAAAGGGGAATAGCAGGGAGACCCAGTACTTC. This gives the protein CASKKGNSRETQYF.

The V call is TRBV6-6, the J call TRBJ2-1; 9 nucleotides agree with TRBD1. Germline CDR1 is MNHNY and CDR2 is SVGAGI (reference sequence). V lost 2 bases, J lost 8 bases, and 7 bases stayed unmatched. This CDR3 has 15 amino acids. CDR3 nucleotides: TGTGCCAGCAGTTACGGAGGGACAGGGTCCTATGAGCAGTTCTTC. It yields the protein CASSYGGTGSYEQFF.

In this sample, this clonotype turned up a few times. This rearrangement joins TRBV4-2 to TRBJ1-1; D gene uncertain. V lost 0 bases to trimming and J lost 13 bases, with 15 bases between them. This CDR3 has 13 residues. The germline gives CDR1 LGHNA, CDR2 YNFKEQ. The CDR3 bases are TGTGCCAGCAGCCAAGAGCGCGCGACGTACGGTTTCTTT. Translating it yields CASSQERATYGFF.

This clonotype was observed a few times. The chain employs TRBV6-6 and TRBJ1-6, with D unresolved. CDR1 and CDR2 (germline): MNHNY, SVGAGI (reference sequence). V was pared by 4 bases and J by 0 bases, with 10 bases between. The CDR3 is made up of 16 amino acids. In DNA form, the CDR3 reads TGTGCCAGCAGTTGGGTGGGAAGCTCCTATAATTCACCCCTCCACTTT. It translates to CASSWVGSSYNSPLHF.

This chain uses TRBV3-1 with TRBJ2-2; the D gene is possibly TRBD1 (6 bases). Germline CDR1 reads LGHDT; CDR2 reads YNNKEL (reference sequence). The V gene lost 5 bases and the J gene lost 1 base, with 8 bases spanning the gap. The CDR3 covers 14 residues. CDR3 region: CASSGRGNTGELFF. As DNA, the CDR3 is TGTGCCAGCAGCGGCAGGGGGAACACCGGGGAGCTGTTTTTT.

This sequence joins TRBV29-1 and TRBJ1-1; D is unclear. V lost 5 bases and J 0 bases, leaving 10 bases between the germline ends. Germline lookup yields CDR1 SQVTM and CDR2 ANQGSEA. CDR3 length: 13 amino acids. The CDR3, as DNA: TGCAGCGTTCAGGCATTAATGAACACTGAAGCTTTCTTT. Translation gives CSVQALMNTEAFF.

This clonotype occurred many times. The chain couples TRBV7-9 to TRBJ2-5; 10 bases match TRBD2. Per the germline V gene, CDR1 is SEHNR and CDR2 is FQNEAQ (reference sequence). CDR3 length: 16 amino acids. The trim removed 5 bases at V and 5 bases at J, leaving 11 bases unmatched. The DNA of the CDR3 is TGTGCCAGCAGCGGAGGGACTAGCGACGTTTATGAGACCCAGTACTTC. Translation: CASSGGTSDVYETQYF.

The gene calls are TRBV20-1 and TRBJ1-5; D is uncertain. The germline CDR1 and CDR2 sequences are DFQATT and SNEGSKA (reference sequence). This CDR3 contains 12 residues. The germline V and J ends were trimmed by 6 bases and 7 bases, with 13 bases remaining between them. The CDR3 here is CSAAGGGQPQHF. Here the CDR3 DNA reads TGCAGTGCGGCCGGCGGAGGGCAGCCCCAGCATTTT.

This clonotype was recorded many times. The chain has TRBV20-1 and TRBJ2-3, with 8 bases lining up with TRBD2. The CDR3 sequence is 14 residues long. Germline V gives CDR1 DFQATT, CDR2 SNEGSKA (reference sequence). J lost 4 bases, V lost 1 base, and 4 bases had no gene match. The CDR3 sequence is CSARGPGGADTQYF. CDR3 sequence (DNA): TGCAGTGCTAGAGGGCCCGGGGGGGCAGATACGCAGTATTTT.

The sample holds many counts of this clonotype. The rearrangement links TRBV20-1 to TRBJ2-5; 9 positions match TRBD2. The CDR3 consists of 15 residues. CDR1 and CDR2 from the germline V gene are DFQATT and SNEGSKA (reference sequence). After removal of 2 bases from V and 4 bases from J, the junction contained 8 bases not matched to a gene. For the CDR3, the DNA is TGCAGTGCTAGAAAACCGGGACTAGCCCCAGAGACCCAGTACTTC. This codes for CSARKPGLAPETQYF.

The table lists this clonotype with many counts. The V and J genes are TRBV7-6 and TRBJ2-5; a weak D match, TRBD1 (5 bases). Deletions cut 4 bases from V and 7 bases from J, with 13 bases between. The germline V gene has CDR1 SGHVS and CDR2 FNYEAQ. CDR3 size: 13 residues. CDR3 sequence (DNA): TGTGCCAGCAGCTCGGGTCCGCAGGGGACCCAGTACTTC. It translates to CASSSGPQGTQYF.

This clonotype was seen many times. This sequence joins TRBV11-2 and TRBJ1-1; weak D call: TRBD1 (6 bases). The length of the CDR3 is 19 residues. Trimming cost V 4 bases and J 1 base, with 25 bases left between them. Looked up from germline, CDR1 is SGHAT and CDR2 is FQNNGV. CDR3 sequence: CASSWRPGTPSPGNTEAFF. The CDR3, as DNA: TGTGCCAGCAGCTGGAGACCCGGGACACCCTCACCCGGGAACACTGAAGCTTTCTTT. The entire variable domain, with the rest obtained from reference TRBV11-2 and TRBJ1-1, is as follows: EAGVAQSPRYKIIEKRQSVAFWCNPISGHATLYWYQQILGQGPKLLIQFQNNGVVDDSQLPKDRFSAERLKGVDSTLKIQPAKLEDSAVYLCASSWRPGTPSPGNTEAFFGQGTRLTVV.

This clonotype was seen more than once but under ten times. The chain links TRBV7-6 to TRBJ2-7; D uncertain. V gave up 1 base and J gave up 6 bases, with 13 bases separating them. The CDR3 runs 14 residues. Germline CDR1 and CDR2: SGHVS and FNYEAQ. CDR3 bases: TGTGCCAGCAGCTTAGGACGGCGAATGGGCGAGCAGTACTTC. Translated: CASSLGRRMGEQYF. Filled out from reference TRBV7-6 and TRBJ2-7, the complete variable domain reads GAGVSQSPRYKVTKRGQDVALRCDPISGHVSLYWYRQALGQGPEFLTYFNYEAQQDKSGLPNDRFSAERPEGSISTLTIQRTEQRDSAMYRCASSLGRRMGEQYFGPGTRLTVT.

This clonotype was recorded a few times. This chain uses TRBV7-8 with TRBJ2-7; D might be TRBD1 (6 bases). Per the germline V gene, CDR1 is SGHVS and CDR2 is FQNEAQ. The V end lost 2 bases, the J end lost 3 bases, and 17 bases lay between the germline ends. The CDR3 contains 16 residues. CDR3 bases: TGTGCCAGCAGCTTAAATTTGGGGACAATCATCTACGAGCAGTACGTC. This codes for CASSLNLGTIIYEQYV.

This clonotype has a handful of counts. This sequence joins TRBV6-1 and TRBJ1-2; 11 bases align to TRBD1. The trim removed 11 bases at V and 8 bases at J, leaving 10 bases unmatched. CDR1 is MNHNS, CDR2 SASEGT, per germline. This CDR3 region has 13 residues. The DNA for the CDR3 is TGTGCCGGACGGACAGGGGGCTTTTTCGGCTACACCTTC. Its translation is CAGRTGGFFGYTF.

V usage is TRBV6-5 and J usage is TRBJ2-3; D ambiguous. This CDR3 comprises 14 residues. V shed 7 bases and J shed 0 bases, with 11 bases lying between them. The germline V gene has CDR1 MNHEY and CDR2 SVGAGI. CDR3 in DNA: TGTGCCAGCAAGGGTCACACTAGCACAGATACGCAGTATTTT. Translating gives CASKGHTSTDTQYF.